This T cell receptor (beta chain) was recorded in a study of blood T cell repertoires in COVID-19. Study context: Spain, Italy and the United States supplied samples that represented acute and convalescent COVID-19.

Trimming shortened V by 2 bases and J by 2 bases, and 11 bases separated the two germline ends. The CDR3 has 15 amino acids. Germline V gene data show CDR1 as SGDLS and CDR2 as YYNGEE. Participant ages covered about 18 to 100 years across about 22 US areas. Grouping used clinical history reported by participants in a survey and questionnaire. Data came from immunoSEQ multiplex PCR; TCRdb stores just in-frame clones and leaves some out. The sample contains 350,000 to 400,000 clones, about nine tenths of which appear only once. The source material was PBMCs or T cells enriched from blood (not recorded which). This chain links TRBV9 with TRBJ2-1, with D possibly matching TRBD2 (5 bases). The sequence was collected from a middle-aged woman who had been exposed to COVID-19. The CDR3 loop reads CASSVSDGAYNEQFF. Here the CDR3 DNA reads TGTGCCAGCAGCGTTTCGGACGGGGCCTACAATGAGCAGTTCTTC.